This TCR beta chain was retrieved from a study of T cells expressing NK-cell markers. About the study: The eight sequenced donors comprised seven who were HCMV-seropositive and one who was seronegative. Study-wide findings and caveats: NKG2C+ dominant clonotype frequencies in 5 or 6 donors were roughly 1.0-7.5% of CD8+ T cells.

TCRdb re-called the 5' RACE reads and gives one entry per CDR3 protein, without DNA. The table for this sample gives roughly 300,000 distinct CDR3 sequences. CDR1 LGHNA and CDR2 YSLEER come from the germline V gene. CDR3 length equals 17 residues. On this clonotype: Its antigen is undetermined.

Material for sequencing was blood T cells: a sorted CD56 or NKG2C T cell subset, CD4+ or CD8+ T cells, or bulk PBMC T cells (not recorded which). This chain connects TRBV4-3 to TRBJ2-1; TCRdb's D call, TRBD2, is unchecked because there is no DNA. This receptor was taken from a woman aged 18-70 years in good health. CDR3 sequence: CASSRTRLAGGYNEQFF.